Given below is one T cell receptor (beta chain) in context. This entry belongs to a study of T-cell reconstitution after alpha-beta-depleted transplantation in children. Trimming at V came to 4 bases and at J to 3 bases, leaving 10 bases not matched to a gene. Germline CDR1 and CDR2: SGHRS and YFSETQ. The CDR3 runs to 16 residues. Unique molecular identifiers were used to barcode this TCRbeta library. TCRdb passed the PCR reads through MiXCR, listing each CDR3 protein once. The sample contains 700,000 or so distinct CDR3 sequences, around 13% of which appear only once. The V and J genes are TRBV5-1 and TRBJ2-3; TRBD1 matches 8 bases. The receptor comes from a girl aged 2 to 10 with congenital amegakaryocytic thrombocytopenia, due to receive a stem cell transplant. Sequenced here: PBMCs, sampled before TCRalphabeta/CD19-depleted stem cell transplant. The CDR3 DNA sequence: TGCGCCAGCAGCCCCCAGGGGGCAGGGGAAACAGATACGCAGTATTTT. This encodes CASSPQGAGETDTQYF.